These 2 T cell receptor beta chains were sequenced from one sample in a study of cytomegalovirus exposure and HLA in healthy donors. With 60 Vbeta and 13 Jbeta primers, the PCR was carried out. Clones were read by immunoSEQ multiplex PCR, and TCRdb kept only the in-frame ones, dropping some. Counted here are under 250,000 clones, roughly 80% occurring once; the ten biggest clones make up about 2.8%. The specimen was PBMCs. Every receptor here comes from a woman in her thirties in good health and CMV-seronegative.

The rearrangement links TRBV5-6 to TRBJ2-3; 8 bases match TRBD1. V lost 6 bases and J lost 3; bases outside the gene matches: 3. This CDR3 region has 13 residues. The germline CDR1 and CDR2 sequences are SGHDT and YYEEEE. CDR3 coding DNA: TGTGCCAGCAACAACAGGGGGACAGATACGCAGTATTTT. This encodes CASNNRGTDTQYF.

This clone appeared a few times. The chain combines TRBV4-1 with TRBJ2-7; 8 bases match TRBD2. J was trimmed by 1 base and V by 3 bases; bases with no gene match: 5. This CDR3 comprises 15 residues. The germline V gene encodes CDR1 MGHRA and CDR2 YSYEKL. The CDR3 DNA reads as TGCGCCAGCAGCCATTACGGGGGGGGGTCCTACGAGCAGTACTTC. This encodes CASSHYGGGSYEQYF.